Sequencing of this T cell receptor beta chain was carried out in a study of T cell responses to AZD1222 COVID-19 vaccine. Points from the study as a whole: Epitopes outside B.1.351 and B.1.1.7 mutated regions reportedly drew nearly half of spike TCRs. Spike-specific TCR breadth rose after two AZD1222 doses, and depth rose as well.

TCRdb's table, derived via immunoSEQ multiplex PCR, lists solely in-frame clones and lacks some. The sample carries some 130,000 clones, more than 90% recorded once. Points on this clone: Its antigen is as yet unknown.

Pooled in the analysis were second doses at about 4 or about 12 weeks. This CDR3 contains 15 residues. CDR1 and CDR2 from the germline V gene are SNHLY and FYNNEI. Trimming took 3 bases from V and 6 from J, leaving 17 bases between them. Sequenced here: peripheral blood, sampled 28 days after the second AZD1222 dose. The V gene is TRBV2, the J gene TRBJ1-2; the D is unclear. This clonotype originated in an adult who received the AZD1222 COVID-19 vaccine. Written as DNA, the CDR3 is TGTGCCAGCAGTGACAGGACCGGAGGAGGGCATGGCTACACCTTC. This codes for CASSDRTGGGHGYTF.